This TCR beta chain was profiled in a study of blood T cell repertoires in COVID-19 (dated by TCRdb to about 2020). Background on the whole study: Samples from collaborators originated in the United States, Italy and Spain and spanned both the acute and convalescent phases of COVID-19. The repertoires were released in a freely available public database meant as a resource for research on the immune response to SARS-CoV-2. Where HLA class I and class II types were available, the types were taken from metadata supplied by the sample provider, not from assay-based typing. The samples were drawn from the first 160 participants of the ongoing ImmuneRACE study and from over 950 subjects provided by 6 global collaborators. Nearly every sample came with metadata listing a de-identified subject ID, COVID-19 status, age in years and sex. The prospective study material was composed of cDNA or gDNA derived from T cells, B-cell-depleted T cells, or PBMCs. Deeply sampled blood TCRbeta repertoires from subjects exposed to, actively infected with, or recovered from COVID-19 were included in the dataset.

Turning to this clone: The antigen it binds to is not known. Per-nucleotide qualities are absent, and no much larger clonotype sits a single base away.

TCRbeta CDR3 regions were amplified from genomic DNA by means of the immunoSEQ Assay, a bias-controlled multiplex PCR. The original pipeline was this. The number of nucleated cells in each sample was estimated from the amplification of reference gene primers within the assay. To quantify the absolute abundance of each unique TCRbeta CDR3 rearrangement, sequence reads were collapsed and filtered. For each sample, productive Simpson clonality was calculated as the square root of Simpson's diversity index over productive rearrangements. Entries here come from immuneACCESS through TCRdb and include only in-frame sequences with V and J called. Some clones fail to appear in such tables; in the studies checked, an unresolved V gene covers under half of the shortfall, and the cause of the remainder is unknown. Clonal size and the V and J genes are those of that table, whereas D and trimming came from the DNA. The sample records around 500,000 clones, roughly nine tenths of which are singletons. Of the sample, 6.5% to 8.5% is held by the ten largest clones.

Including cysteine and phenylalanine, the CDR3 has 18 amino acids. The DNA shown is the 54-base CDR3, in frame from base 1. Per the germline V gene, MNHEY is the CDR1 and SVGEGT is the CDR2. Germline trimming amounts to 0 bases on V and 5 bases on J, with 11 as the count of junction bases outside the gene matches. Participants in the prospective study were aged about 18 to 89 years, lived in some 24 United States geographic areas, and enrolled through a virtual design. In the prospective study, cohorts were assigned on the basis of participant-reported clinical history obtained from a screening survey and a study questionnaire. ImmuneRACE Cohort 3 recovered participants were defined by two consecutive negative NP/OP PCR tests, healthcare professional clearance, or symptom resolution. In the prospective study, mobile phlebotomists collected whole blood, serum and a nasopharyngeal or oropharyngeal swab from each participant. Over an approximately 2-month period, participants in the prospective study had the option of providing additional blood draws and questionnaires. Prospective study blood samples were shipped either frozen or at room temperature before DNA extraction.

Results and caveats for the whole study, not just this receptor: How much clinical and demographic metadata was included differed by source and by participant, and the metadata was provided uncurated.

Material for sequencing was PBMCs or T cells enriched from blood (not recorded which). This chain is built from TRBV6-2 or TRBV6-3 and TRBJ2-3; 10 junctional bases match TRBD2. The sequence derives from a woman aged 60-75 years who had recovered from COVID-19. The nucleotide sequence is TGTGCCAGCAGTTACTCCTACTCAGCGGGGGGGCTGAGAGATACGCAGTATTTT. Translated, this gives CASSYSYSAGGLRDTQYF.